The 6 T cell receptor beta chains listed next were all sequenced from one sample in a study of PD-L1 blockade in urothelial cancer. Time point meaning: pretreatment peripheral blood. Assay used: immunoSEQ multiplex PCR; TCRdb lists only in-frame clones, some missing. The table lists about 72,000 clones, around 90% of them singletons. The material was PBMCs, obtained around atezolizumab (anti-PD-L1) treatment. Receptors were obtained from a man aged 65-85 years with urothelial cancer.

The chain has TRBV7-9 and TRBJ2-7, with D possibly matching TRBD1 (5 bases). V was shortened by 11 bases and J by 2 bases, with 16 bases between the two germline ends. In germline, CDR1 is SEHNR, CDR2 FQNEAQ (reference sequence). The CDR3 totals 13 residues. CDR3 nucleotide sequence: TGTGCCTCTAGTGGGGCAAAGACCTACGAGCAGTACTTC. This translates into CASSGAKTYEQYF.

This clone showed up just a few times. The V call is TRBV28, the J call TRBJ2-7; D might be TRBD1 (7 bases). V dropped 6 bases and J dropped 3 bases, with 21 bases sitting between them. This CDR3 comprises 16 residues. Germline values: CDR1 MDHEN, CDR2 SYDVKM. CDR3 amino acids: CASSSPHRGGIYEQYF. The CDR3 nucleotides read TGTGCCAGCAGCAGCCCTCACAGGGGAGGAATCTACGAGCAGTACTTC.

This clone was seen a single time. V is TRBV2 and J is TRBJ2-7; D is possibly TRBD1 (5 bases). V was trimmed by 4 bases and J by 3 bases, leaving 7 bases between them. Germline loops: CDR1 SNHLY, CDR2 FYNNEI. This CDR3 has 12 amino acids. This chain's CDR3 is CASSGQLYEQYF. DNA for the CDR3: TGTGCCAGCAGTGGACAGCTCTACGAGCAGTACTTC.

The rearrangement uses TRBV19 and TRBJ1-5; the D is unclear. CDR1 is LNHDA, CDR2 SQIVND, per germline (reference sequence). This CDR3 has 15 residues. V was cut by 1 base and J by 0 bases, with 7 bases left in between. In DNA form, the CDR3 reads TGTGCCAGTAGTATAGCCGCTAATAGCAATCAGCCCCAGCATTTT. It yields the protein CASSIAANSNQPQHF.

The CDR3 loop reads CASSIGDRVNYEQYF. The CDR3 region has the DNA TGTGCCAGTAGTATAGGGGACAGGGTAAACTACGAGCAGTACTTC. The chain links TRBV19 to TRBJ2-7; 9 bases line up with TRBD1. Looked up from germline, CDR1 is LNHDA and CDR2 is SQIVND (reference sequence). CDR3 length: 15 residues. Trimming at V came to 1 base and at J to 3 bases, leaving 4 bases not matched to a gene. Combining the CDR3 with reference TRBV19 and TRBJ2-7 gives the whole variable domain DGGITQSPKYLFRKEGQNVTLSCEQNLNHDAMYWYRQDPGQGLRLIYYSQIVNDFQKGDIAEGYSVSREKKESFPLTVTSAQKNPTAFYLCASSIGDRVNYEQYFGPGTRLTVT.

The chain couples TRBV9 to TRBJ2-2, with 9 bases fitting TRBD2. The germline V gene has CDR1 SGDLS and CDR2 YYNGEE. With V trimmed by 0 bases and J by 0 bases, 9 bases remained unmatched. The CDR3 is made up of 19 amino acids. CDR3 amino acids: CASSVDPVLAGTNTGELFF. DNA of the CDR3: TGTGCCAGCAGCGTAGACCCGGTCCTAGCGGGGACGAACACCGGGGAGCTGTTTTTT.